This passage covers 23 T cell receptor beta chains from one sample sequenced in a study of tumor-infiltrating lymphocytes in primary liver carcinoma. The input was approximately 500 ng total RNA; TCR beta cDNA was made from it with a constant-region primer. Three rounds of nested multiplex PCR with slightly modified ARM-PCR produced TCR beta libraries. A C-beta reverse primer was combined with TRBV1-TRBV30 forward primers in the first two PCR rounds, and each round had around 11 cycles. One entry per CDR3 protein results from TCRdb running MiXCR on the multiplex PCR reads. The sample lists fewer than 150,000 distinct CDR3 sequences, 65% occurring once. Extraction of RNA together with DNA used roughly 18-32 mg of unsorted bulk tissue. Sequencing was performed on liver tumor tissue from sampling region 1. The sample's subset: tumor region T1, superior pole. All receptors come from an older woman with primary liver carcinoma and hepatitis B virus infection.

This clonotype was recorded only once. One base away lies a much larger clone, so this may be a sequencing read error. The rearrangement joins TRBV6-6 to TRBJ2-5; 12 nucleotides agree with TRBD2. Germline V gene sequence: CDR1 MNHNY, CDR2 SVGAGI (reference sequence). Germline trimming cut 8 bases from V and 5 bases from J; bases unmatched to any gene: 9. The CDR3 has 15 amino acids. The CDR3 loop is CASCSPGTSGETQYF. CDR3 coding DNA: TGTGCCAGCTGTTCACCCGGGACTAGCGGGGAGACCCAGTACTTC.

Details on this clonotype: Possible read error: a much larger clone is one base away. The V and J genes are TRBV29-1 and TRBJ2-7, with TRBD2 as a possible D gene (7 bases). The germline V gene has CDR1 SQVTM and CDR2 ANQGSEA. CDR3 size: 12 residues. This CDR3 is CRAGPGGDEQYF. Written as DNA, the CDR3 is TGCAGAGCTGGCCCGGGGGGCGACGAGCAGTACTTC.

V usage is TRBV28 and J usage is TRBJ1-1; 10 bases align to TRBD1. The germline gives CDR1 MDHEN, CDR2 SYDVKM. CDR3 length equals 13 residues. V lost 6 bases, J lost 3 bases, and 1 base stayed unmatched. CDR3 nucleotide sequence: TGTGCCAGCAGCGGACAGGGGGACACTGAAGCTTTCTTT. Residues: CASSGQGDTEAFF.

At least ten counts were recorded for this clonotype. The genes are TRBV4-1 and TRBJ2-7; D is unresolved. Germline lookup yields CDR1 MGHRA and CDR2 YSYEKL. The CDR3 length is 16 residues. Trimming shortened V by 1 base and J by 1 base, and 14 bases separated the two germline ends. CDR3 loop: CASSQVPGLGSYEQYF. CDR3 bases: TGCGCCAGCAGCCAAGTTCCGGGCTTAGGTTCCTACGAGCAGTACTTC.

This chain joins TRBV6-4 and TRBJ2-1, with 8 positions matching TRBD2. The germline V gene has CDR1 MRHNA and CDR2 SNTAGT. This CDR3 spans 13 amino acids. V dropped 6 bases and J dropped 6; count of bases not matched to a gene: 4. CDR3 DNA: TGTGCCAGCAGCCACGGGACTAGCAATGAGCAGTTCTTC. It is translated as CASSHGTSNEQFF.

Points on this clonotype: This may be a read error, as it is one base from a much larger clone. CDR3 nucleotide sequence: TGTGCCAGCGGCCTTAACCCGGGACAGCTATGGGATACGCAGTATTTT. Translation: CASGLNPGQLWDTQYF. The chain employs TRBV7-8 and TRBJ2-3; TRBD1 agrees at 7 bases. Germline lookup yields CDR1 SGHVS and CDR2 FQNEAQ. CDR3 length equals 16 residues. V was pared by 8 bases and J by 6 bases, with 17 bases of the junction left unmatched.

Remarks on this clonotype: A much larger clone sits a single nucleotide away, making a read error possible. The chain links TRBV4-1 to TRBJ2-3; perhaps D is TRBD1 or TRBD2 (5 bases each). Germline CDR1 and CDR2: MGHRA and YSYEKL. V gave up 8 bases and J gave up 3 bases, with 24 bases separating them. This CDR3 region has 17 residues. The CDR3 coding sequence is TGCGCCAGCCAAGGTGGGGGAGACACATGGTTTACAGATACGCAGTATTTT. Translated, it gives CASQGGGDTWFTDTQYF.

This clonotype was detected once. The junction differs from germline at one of its ends, possibly a read error. The genes are TRBV28 and TRBJ2-5; D unclear. There are 13 residues in the CDR3. Germline V CDR1 and CDR2: MDHEN, SYDVKM. CDR3 coding DNA: TGTTCCAGCAGTCCCCAGACGGCCACGACCCAGTACTTC. Its protein product is CSSSPQTATTQYF.

About this clonotype itself: No conserved phenylalanine or tryptophan ends this CDR3, so it is likely a read error. The DNA is left out, because the CDR3 cannot be placed on it with certainty; the CDR3 is given as TCRdb lists it. This rearrangement joins TRBV7-9 to TRBJ1-1; the DNA was not used to check the table's D call, TRBD1. Counting both end residues, the CDR3 totals 13 amino acids. CDR1 is SEHNR, CDR2 FQNEAQ, per germline (reference sequence). The CDR3 reads CASSRDRTLGALL.

Concerning this clonotype itself: This could be a read error, since a much larger clone is one nucleotide away. The chain employs TRBV5-8 and TRBJ2-7; 9 nucleotides align to TRBD1. Germline CDR1 and CDR2: SGHTS and YDEGEE. This CDR3 contains 15 residues. The CDR3 sequence is CAGSSPGQGLYEQYF. CDR3 nucleotides: TGTGCCGGCAGCTCCCCGGGACAGGGTCTCTACGAGCAGTACTTC.

Points on this clonotype: A clone one base away is much larger, so this may be a read error. The genes are TRBV6-1 and TRBJ1-5, with D possibly being TRBD1 (5 bases). The CDR3 runs to 15 residues. Trimming cost V 6 bases and J 0 bases, with 12 bases left between them. Germline lookup yields CDR1 MNHNS and CDR2 SASEGT. CDR3 sequence (DNA): TGTGCCAGCAGGGTTTCGGGGGGTAGCAATCAGCCCCAGCATTTT. Translation: CASRVSGGSNQPQHF.

The gene calls are TRBV29-1 and TRBJ2-1; possible D gene TRBD2, 6 bases. Between the trimmed V and J ends, which lost 5 bases and 5 bases, there was a span of 16 bases. This CDR3 comprises 14 residues. Per germline, CDR1 SQVTM and CDR2 ANQGSEA. The CDR3 coding sequence is TGCAGCGTTAAAGGGACTGGCGGACACAATGAGCAGTTCTTC. As protein: CSVKGTGGHNEQFF.

About this clonotype: At one boundary the junction diverges from the germline segment, which might be a read error. As DNA, the CDR3 is TGTGTCAGCAGGCAAGGGGATGGGAAAACAGATACGCAGTATTTT. Translation gives CVSRQGDGKTDTQYF. V is TRBV11-3 and J is TRBJ2-3, with D perhaps TRBD1 (5 bases). The CDR3 extends over 15 amino acids. In germline, CDR1 is SGHNT, CDR2 YENEEA.

In this sample, this clonotype turned up once. The V and J genes are TRBV28 and TRBJ1-5; D is unclear. CDR1 and CDR2 from the germline V gene are MDHEN and SYDVKM. V dropped 7 bases and J dropped 3 bases, with 10 bases sitting between them. This CDR3 contains 13 residues. The CDR3 sequence is CASTGFPNQPQHF. The CDR3 bases are TGTGCCAGCACAGGTTTTCCCAATCAGCCCCAGCATTTT.

This clonotype was seen just once. The gene calls are TRBV5-4 and TRBJ2-4; tentative D call: TRBD2 (5 bases). Germline V gene lookup returns CDR1 SGHNT and CDR2 YYREEE (reference sequence). Trimming removed 0 bases from V and 0 bases from J, with 22 bases in between. This CDR3 has 20 residues. CDR3 amino acids: CASSLESASRRPQAKNIQYF. CDR3 nucleotides: TGTGCCAGCAGCTTGGAAAGTGCTAGCAGGAGGCCCCAAGCCAAAAACATTCAGTACTTC.

The table lists this clonotype with a count of one. A much larger clone sits a single nucleotide away, making a read error possible. The chain links TRBV5-6 to TRBJ2-7, with D maybe TRBD2 (5 bases). The CDR3 has 15 amino acids. The germline V gene has CDR1 SGHDT and CDR2 YYEEEE. This CDR3 reads CGSRPWERGYYEQYF. The CDR3 nucleotides are TGTGGCAGCAGGCCGTGGGAGCGCGGGTACTACGAGCAGTACTTC.

The chain recombines TRBV2 with TRBJ2-3, with 7 bases fitting TRBD1. CDR1 and CDR2 from the germline V gene are SNHLY and FYNNEI. V gave up 6 bases and J gave up 5 bases; unmatched junction bases: 8. This CDR3 comprises 14 residues. DNA of the CDR3: TGTGCCAGCAGGGATGACAGGACAGGAGATACGCAGTATTTT. Its translation: CASRDDRTGDTQYF.

This clonotype has a count of ten or more. The chain is built from TRBV29-1 and TRBJ2-7, with TRBD1 matching over 8 bases. The germline V gene encodes CDR1 SQVTM and CDR2 ANQGSEA. CDR3 length: 16 amino acids. J lost 3 bases, V lost 0 bases, and 10 bases had no gene match. The CDR3 nucleotides read TGCAGCGTTGAAGATGTGAAAGGGACAGGACTCTACGAGCAGTACTTC. Translation gives CSVEDVKGTGLYEQYF.

The V call is TRBV5-1, the J call TRBJ1-2; perhaps TRBD1 as D (6 bases). Germline loops: CDR1 SGHRS, CDR2 YFSETQ. The ends were cut back, 2 bases at V and 4 bases at J, with 12 bases in the middle. The CDR3 spans 14 residues. The chain's CDR3 is CASSLDGQSYGYTF. The CDR3 coding sequence is TGCGCCAGCAGCTTAGACGGACAGTCCTATGGCTACACCTTC. Drawing the rest from reference TRBV5-1 and TRBJ1-2, the complete variable domain is KAGVTQTPRYLIKTRGQQVTLSCSPISGHRSVSWYQQTPGQGLQFLFEYFSETQRNKGNFPGRFSGRQFSNSRSEMNVSTLELGDSALYLCASSLDGQSYGYTFGSGTRLTVV.

This clonotype has at least ten counts. This sequence joins TRBV12-3 or TRBV12-4 and TRBJ1-1, with D possibly TRBD1 on 5 matching bases. This CDR3 contains 15 residues. Trimming removed 1 base from V and 5 bases from J, with 14 bases in between. The CDR3 DNA follows: TGTGCCAGCAGTTTAGGGGGTGGGGCGAGTACTGAAGCTTTCTTT. Its translation is CASSLGGGASTEAFF.

Details on this clonotype: The CDR3 does not end in the conserved phenylalanine or tryptophan, so this is likely a read error. The J gene is TRBJ1-5, the V gene TRBV28; D ambiguous. This CDR3 contains 14 residues. Germline V CDR1 and CDR2: MDHEN, SYDVKM. Trimming pared 6 bases from V and 3 bases from J, leaving 12 bases between. CDR3 in amino acids: CASSLLTSNQPQHS. The CDR3 DNA is TGTGCCAGCAGCCTCCTCACCTCCAATCAGCCCCAGCATTCT.

Notes on this clonotype: Lacking the conserved final phenylalanine or tryptophan, this CDR3 likely reflects a read error. No DNA is shown, since the ends of the CDR3 on it are uncertain; the CDR3 is the one TCRdb lists. The chain is built from TRBV29-1 and TRBJ2-1. The length of the CDR3 is 17 amino acids, counting both ends. Germline-derived CDR1 and CDR2 are SQVTM and ANQGSEA. The CDR3 sequence: CSVEGVGGESSYNEQLS.

Concerning this clonotype itself: An end of the junction does not agree with germline; a read error may underlie this. The V gene is TRBV5-4, the J gene TRBJ2-3, with 11 bases identical to TRBD2. The length of the CDR3 is 15 residues. Germline V CDR1 and CDR2: SGHNT, YYREEE (reference sequence). DNA for the CDR3: TGTGCCAGCAGCCCCTCTAGCGGGAGGAGTGATACGCAGTGTTTT. This encodes CASSPSSGRSDTQCF. Full variable domain (remainder filled in from reference TRBV5-4 and TRBJ2-3): ETGVTQSPTHLIKTRGQQVTLRCSSQSGHNTVSWYQQALGQGPQFIFQYYREEENGRGNFPPRFSGLQFPNYSSELNVNALELDDSALYLCASSPSSGRSDTQCFGPGTRLTVL.